The following is a TCR beta chain sequence with its context. No antigen is known for it. Treatment denoted: roughly 20 received Ad26.COV2.S at low or high dose, single or two shots; roughly 5 received placebo; per-sample allocation not given. Sample collection was performed on day 63 after the first vaccine or placebo injection. Adults aged 18-55 years in Boston included the donor. The entry originates in a study of Ad26.COV2.S vaccination and SARS-CoV-2 variants. Study in general: Ad26.COV2.S given intramuscularly, once or twice 56 days apart. Study-wide points: Participants in the vaccine arm had higher spike-specific TCR breadth; placebo recipients had lower.

Clones were sequenced by immunoSEQ multiplex PCR, and TCRdb holds only the in-frame ones, with some missing. Among 350,000 to 500,000 clones, around 90% were seen once, and the ten largest hold roughly an eighth. Sequencing was performed on peripheral blood, taken in a trial of Ad26.COV2.S vaccine versus placebo. The TCR was taken from a person aged 18-65 years who received the Ad26.COV2.S COVID-19 vaccine or a placebo.

The CDR3 spells CASSPGRRISYEQYF. For the CDR3, the DNA is TGTGCCAGCAGTCCCGGACGACGCATCTCCTACGAGCAGTACTTC. J is TRBJ2-7 and V is TRBV27, with D unclear. The CDR3 is made up of 15 amino acids. The V end was cut by 5 bases, the J end by 0 bases, with 14 bases between. From germline, CDR1 is MNHEY and CDR2 SMNVEV (reference sequence).